This TCR beta chain comes out of a study of cytomegalovirus exposure and HLA in healthy donors. Germline lookup yields CDR1 SGHRS and CDR2 YFSETQ. This CDR3 has 15 amino acids. General observations from the study: Overall, under 200 TCR beta chains were annotated as cytomegalovirus-associated.

On this clone: Its specificity is not known. A junction end diverges from the germline sequence, so it may reflect a read error. The same CDR3 arises from other DNA sequences in this sample as well.

Both 60 Vbeta primers and 13 Jbeta primers went into the PCR. Assay used: immunoSEQ multiplex PCR; TCRdb lists only in-frame clones, some missing. The repertoire has around 100,000 clones, around 80% of them found once; the top ten carry about 5.4%. Sequencing was performed on PBMCs. The chain recombines TRBV5-1 with TRBJ2-1; 7 bases map to TRBD2. The receptor comes from a woman aged 18-29 years in good health and CMV-seropositive. The CDR3 is CASSLSGAVYNEQFF. Here the CDR3 DNA reads TGCGCCAGCAGCTTAAGCGGGGCGGTCTACAACGAGCAGTTCTTC.